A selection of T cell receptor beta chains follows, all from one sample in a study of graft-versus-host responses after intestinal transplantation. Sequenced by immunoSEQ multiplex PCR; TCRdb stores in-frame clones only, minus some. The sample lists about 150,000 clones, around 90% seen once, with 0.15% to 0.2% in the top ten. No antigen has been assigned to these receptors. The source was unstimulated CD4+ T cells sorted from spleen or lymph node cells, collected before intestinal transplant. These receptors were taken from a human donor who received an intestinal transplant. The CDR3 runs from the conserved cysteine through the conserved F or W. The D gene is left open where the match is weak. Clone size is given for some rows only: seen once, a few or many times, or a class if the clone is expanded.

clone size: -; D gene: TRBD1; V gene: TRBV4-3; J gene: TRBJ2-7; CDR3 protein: CASSQDGTGLNEQYF; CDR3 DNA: TGCGCCAGCAGCCAAGACGGGACAGGGCTGAACGAGCAGTACTTC
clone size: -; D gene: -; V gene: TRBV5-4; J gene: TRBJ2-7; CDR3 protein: CASSYQYEQYF; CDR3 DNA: TGTGCCAGCAGCTACCAGTACGAGCAGTACTTC
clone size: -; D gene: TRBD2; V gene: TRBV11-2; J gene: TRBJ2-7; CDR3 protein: CASSAEPGLGSQQYF; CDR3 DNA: TGTGCCAGCAGCGCAGAACCGGGACTAGGTTCCCAGCAGTACTTC
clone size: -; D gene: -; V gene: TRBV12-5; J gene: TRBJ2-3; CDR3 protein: CASGLDRVADTQYF; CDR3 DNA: TGTGCTAGTGGTTTGGACAGGGTGGCAGATACGCAGTATTTT
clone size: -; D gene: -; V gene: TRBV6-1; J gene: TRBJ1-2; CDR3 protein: CASRSSWGGYGYTF; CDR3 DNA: TGTGCCAGCAGATCCTCGTGGGGTGGTTATGGCTACACCTTC
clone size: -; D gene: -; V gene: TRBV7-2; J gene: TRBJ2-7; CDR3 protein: CASSFNLDEQYF; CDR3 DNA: TGTGCCAGCAGCTTCAATCTGGACGAGCAGTACTTC
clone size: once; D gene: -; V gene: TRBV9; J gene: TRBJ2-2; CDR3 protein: CASTAIQGTGELFF; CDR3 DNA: TGTGCCAGCACCGCAATCCAGGGCACCGGGGAGCTGTTTTTT
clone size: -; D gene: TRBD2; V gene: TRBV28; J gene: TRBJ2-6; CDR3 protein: CASSQPWGGLVGGANVLTF; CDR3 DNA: TGTGCCAGCAGTCAACCGTGGGGAGGGCTGGTGGGTGGGGCCAACGTCCTGACTTTC
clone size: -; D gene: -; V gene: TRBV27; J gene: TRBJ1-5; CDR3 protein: CASSSNQARGGQPQHF; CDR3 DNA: TGTGCCAGCAGTTCCAATCAGGCCAGGGGTGGTCAGCCCCAGCATTTT
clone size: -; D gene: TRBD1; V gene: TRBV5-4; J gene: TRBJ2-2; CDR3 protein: CASSLTGQGSTGELFF; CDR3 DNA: TGTGCCAGCAGCTTGACGGGACAGGGAAGCACCGGGGAGCTGTTTTTT
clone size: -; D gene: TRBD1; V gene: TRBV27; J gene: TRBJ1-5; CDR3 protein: CASSLSGTGSRNQPQHF; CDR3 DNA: TGTGCCAGCAGTTTATCCGGGACAGGGAGCCGCAATCAGCCCCAGCATTTT
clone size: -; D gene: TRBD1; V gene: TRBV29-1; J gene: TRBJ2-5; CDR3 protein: CSVSPQGVETQYF; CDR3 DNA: TGCAGCGTTTCACCGCAGGGGGTGGAGACCCAGTACTTC
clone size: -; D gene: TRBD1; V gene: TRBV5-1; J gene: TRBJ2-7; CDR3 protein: CASSLAHTRQGYEQYF; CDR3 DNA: TGCGCCAGCAGCTTGGCCCACACTCGACAGGGTTACGAGCAGTACTTC
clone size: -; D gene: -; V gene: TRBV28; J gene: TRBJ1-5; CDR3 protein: CASSRRGGGGNQPQHF; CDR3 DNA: TGTGCCAGCAGCCGGAGGGGGGGCGGCGGCAATCAGCCCCAGCATTTT
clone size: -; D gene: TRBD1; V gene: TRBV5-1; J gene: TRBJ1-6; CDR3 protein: CASSSDRGNSPLHF; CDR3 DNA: TGCGCCAGCAGCTCGGACAGGGGGAATTCACCCCTCCACTTT
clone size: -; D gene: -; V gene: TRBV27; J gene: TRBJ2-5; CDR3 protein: CASSYAGGTQYF; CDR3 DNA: TGTGCCAGCAGTTACGCAGGGGGGACGCAGTACTTC
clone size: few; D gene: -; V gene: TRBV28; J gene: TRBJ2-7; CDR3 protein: CASSLGTISYEQYF; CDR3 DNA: TGTGCCAGCAGTTTGGGGACGATCTCGTACGAGCAGTACTTC
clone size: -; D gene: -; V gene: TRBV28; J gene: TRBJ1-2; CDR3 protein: CASSTGGPSNYGYTF; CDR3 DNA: TGTGCCAGCAGTACCGGGGGGCCCTCTAACTATGGCTACACCTTC
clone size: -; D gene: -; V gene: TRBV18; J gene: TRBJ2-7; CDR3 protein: CASSPRGLSSYEQYF; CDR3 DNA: TGTGCCAGCTCACCACGGGGGCTTAGCTCCTACGAGCAGTACTTC
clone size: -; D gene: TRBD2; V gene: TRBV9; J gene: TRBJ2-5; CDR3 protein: CASSTAGTSGQETQYF; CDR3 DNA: TGTGCCAGCAGTACCGCCGGGACTAGCGGCCAAGAGACCCAGTACTTC
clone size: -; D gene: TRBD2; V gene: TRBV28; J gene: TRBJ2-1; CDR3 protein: CASTGLAGANEQFF; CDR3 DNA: TGTGCCAGCACAGGACTAGCGGGAGCCAATGAGCAGTTCTTC
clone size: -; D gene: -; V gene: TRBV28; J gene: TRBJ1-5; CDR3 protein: CASTLTSKPQHF; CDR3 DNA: TGTGCCAGCACCTTGACATCCAAGCCCCAGCATTTT
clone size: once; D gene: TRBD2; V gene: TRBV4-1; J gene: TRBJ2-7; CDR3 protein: CASKTSAYSYEQYF; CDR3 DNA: TGCGCCAGCAAGACTAGCGCTTATTCCTACGAGCAGTACTTC
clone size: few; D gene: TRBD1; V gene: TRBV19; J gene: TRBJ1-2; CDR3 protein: CASSPQTGGGYGYTF; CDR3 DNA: TGTGCCAGTAGTCCCCAGACAGGGGGGGGCTATGGCTACACCTTC
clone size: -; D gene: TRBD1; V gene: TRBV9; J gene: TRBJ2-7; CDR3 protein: CASSPRQGLFYEQYF; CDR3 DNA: TGTGCCAGCAGCCCTCGACAGGGGCTTTTTTACGAGCAGTACTTC
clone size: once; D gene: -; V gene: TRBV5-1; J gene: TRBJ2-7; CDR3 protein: CASSPEGLAYEQYF; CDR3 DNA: TGCGCCAGCAGCCCCGAAGGCCTAGCCTACGAGCAGTACTTC
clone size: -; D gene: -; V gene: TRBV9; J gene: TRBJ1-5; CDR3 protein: CASSVGSSGDFSPQHF; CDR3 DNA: TGTGCCAGCAGCGTAGGGTCTTCAGGGGATTTCTCGCCCCAGCATTTT
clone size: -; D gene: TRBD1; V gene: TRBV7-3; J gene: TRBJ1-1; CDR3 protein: CASSSGQPNTEAFF; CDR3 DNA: TGTGCCAGCAGCTCGGGACAGCCGAACACTGAAGCTTTCTTT
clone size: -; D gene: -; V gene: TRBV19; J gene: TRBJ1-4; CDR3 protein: CASSTYFPTNEKLFF; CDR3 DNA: TGTGCCAGTAGTACCTACTTTCCAACTAATGAAAAACTGTTTTTT
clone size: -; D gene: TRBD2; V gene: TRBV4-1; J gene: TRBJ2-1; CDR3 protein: CASSQTFSGRYNEQFF; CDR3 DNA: TGCGCCAGCAGCCAAACCTTTAGCGGGAGATACAATGAGCAGTTCTTC
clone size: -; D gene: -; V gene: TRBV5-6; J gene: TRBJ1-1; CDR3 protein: CASSETAKGVRGSEAFF; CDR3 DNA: TGTGCCAGCAGCGAAACGGCAAAAGGTGTCCGGGGGTCTGAAGCTTTCTTT
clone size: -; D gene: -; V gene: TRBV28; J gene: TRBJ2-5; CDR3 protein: CASSGPAQRGETQYF; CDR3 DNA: TGTGCCAGCAGTGGCCCCGCCCAGAGGGGAGAGACCCAGTACTTC
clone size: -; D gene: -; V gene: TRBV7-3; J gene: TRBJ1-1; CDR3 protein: CASSFNQNTEAFF; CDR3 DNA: TGTGCCAGCAGCTTTAACCAGAACACTGAAGCTTTCTTT
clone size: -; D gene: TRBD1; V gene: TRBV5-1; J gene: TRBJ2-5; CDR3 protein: CASSKRTGQGRETQYF; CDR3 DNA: TGCGCCAGCAGCAAACGGACAGGGCAGGGGCGAGAGACCCAGTACTTC
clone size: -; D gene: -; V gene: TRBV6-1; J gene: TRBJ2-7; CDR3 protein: CASSDTGSLGYEQYF; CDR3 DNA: TGTGCCAGCAGTGACACAGGGAGTTTAGGCTACGAGCAGTACTTC
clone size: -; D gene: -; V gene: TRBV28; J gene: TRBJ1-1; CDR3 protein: CASRADATGTEAFF; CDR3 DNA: TGTGCCAGCAGAGCAGACGCGACGGGGACTGAAGCTTTCTTT
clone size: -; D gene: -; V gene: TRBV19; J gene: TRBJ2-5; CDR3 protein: CASSPYPGLLQETQYF; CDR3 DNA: TGTGCCAGTAGCCCTTACCCGGGACTTCTCCAAGAGACCCAGTACTTC
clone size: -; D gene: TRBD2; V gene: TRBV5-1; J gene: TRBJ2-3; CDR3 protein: CASSSGLARPTDTQYF; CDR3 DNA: TGCGCCAGCAGCTCAGGACTAGCGAGGCCCACAGATACGCAGTATTTT
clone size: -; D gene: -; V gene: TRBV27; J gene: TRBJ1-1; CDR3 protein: CASSLTQGYAEAFF; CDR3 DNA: TGTGCCAGCAGTTTAACACAGGGTTATGCTGAAGCTTTCTTT
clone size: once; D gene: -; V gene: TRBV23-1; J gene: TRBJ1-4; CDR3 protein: CASRPLCTGWSSATNEKLFF; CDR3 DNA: TGCGCCAGCAGACCCCTGTGTACGGGATGGTCCTCTGCAACTAATGAAAAACTGTTTTTT
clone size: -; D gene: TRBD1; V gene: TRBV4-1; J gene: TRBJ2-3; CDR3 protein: CASSQQGQGTDTQYF; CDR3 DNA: TGCGCCAGCAGCCAACAGGGACAGGGCACGGATACGCAGTATTTT
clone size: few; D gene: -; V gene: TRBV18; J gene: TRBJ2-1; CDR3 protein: CASSRKDGNNEQFF; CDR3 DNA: TGTGCCAGCTCACGCAAGGACGGAAACAATGAGCAGTTCTTC
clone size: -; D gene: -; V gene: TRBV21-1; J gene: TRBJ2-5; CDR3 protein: CASSGTGPQETQYF; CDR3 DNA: TGTGCCAGCAGCGGTACCGGGCCACAAGAGACCCAGTACTTC
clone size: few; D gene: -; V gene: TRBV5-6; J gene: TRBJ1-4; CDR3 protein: CASSLWTGGMANEKLFF; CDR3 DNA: TGTGCCAGCAGCTTGTGGACGGGGGGGATGGCTAATGAAAAACTGTTTTTT
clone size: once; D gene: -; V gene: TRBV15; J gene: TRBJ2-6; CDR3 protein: CATSPGRGTGANVLTF; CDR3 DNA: TGTGCCACCAGCCCGGGACGGGGGACTGGGGCCAACGTCCTGACTTTC
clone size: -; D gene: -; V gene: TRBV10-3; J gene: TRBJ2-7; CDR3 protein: CASKGHSGGNEQYF; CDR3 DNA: TGTGCCTCAAAGGGACACTCCGGGGGCAACGAGCAGTACTTC
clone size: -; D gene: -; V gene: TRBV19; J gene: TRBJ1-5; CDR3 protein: CASRSRHPNQPQHF; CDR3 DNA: TGTGCCAGTAGGAGTCGACACCCCAATCAGCCCCAGCATTTT
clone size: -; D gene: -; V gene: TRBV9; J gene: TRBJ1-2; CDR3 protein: CASSSVGTNYGYTF; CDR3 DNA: TGTGCCAGCAGCTCAGTGGGAACTAACTATGGCTACACCTTC
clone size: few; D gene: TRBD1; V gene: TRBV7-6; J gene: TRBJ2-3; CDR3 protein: CASSHPGQGVGTDTQYF; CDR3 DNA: TGTGCCAGCAGCCATCCGGGACAGGGGGTCGGCACAGATACGCAGTATTTT
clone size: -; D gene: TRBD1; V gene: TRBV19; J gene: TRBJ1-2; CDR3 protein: CASSLNRGAGYTF; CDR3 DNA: TGTGCCAGTAGTTTAAACAGGGGTGCTGGCTACACCTTC
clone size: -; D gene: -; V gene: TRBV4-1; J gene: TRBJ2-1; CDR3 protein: CASRRDDRVGGSTGNEQFF; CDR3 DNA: TGCGCCAGCAGACGAGACGACAGGGTTGGCGGGAGTACGGGGAATGAGCAGTTCTTC
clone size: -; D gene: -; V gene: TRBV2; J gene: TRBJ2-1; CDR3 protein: CASNPRLPFRGDEQFF; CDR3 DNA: TGTGCCAGCAACCCTCGACTCCCATTCAGGGGCGATGAGCAGTTCTTC